Following are 18 T cell receptor beta chains from one sample sequenced in a study of cytomegalovirus exposure and HLA in healthy donors. The PCR used 60 Vbeta and 13 Jbeta primers. Profiling relied on immunoSEQ multiplex PCR, and the TCRdb table lists in-frame clones only, not all of them. The sample has about 180,000 clones, roughly 84% seen once. Sequences were obtained from PBMCs. The source is a girl aged 2 to 10 in good health and CMV-seropositive.

The chain has TRBV28 and TRBJ2-1; possibly TRBD2 for D (6 bases). From germline, CDR1 is MDHEN and CDR2 SYDVKM. The CDR3 runs to 13 residues. Trimming removed 6 bases from V and 9 bases from J, with 15 bases in between. The CDR3 nucleotides read TGTGCCAGCAGCTGGACTATTGAGGGTGAGCAGTTCTTC. Its translation is CASSWTIEGEQFF.

This chain joins TRBV7-3 and TRBJ2-5; D is perhaps TRBD1 (5 bases). The CDR3 extends over 14 amino acids. The germline V and J ends were trimmed by 5 bases and 0 bases, with 10 bases remaining between them. The germline gives CDR1 SGHTA, CDR2 FQGTGA. The DNA of the CDR3 is TGTGCCAGCAGCCCGGTGGGGCACCAAGAGACCCAGTACTTC. This sequence encodes CASSPVGHQETQYF.

CDR3 amino acids: CANTGTGLPGELFF. Here the CDR3 DNA reads TGTGCCAATACCGGGACAGGTTTGCCCGGGGAGCTGTTTTTT. The J gene is TRBJ2-2, the V gene TRBV6-1; 8 bases fit TRBD1. Germline CDR1 reads MNHNS; CDR2 reads SASEGT. This CDR3 spans 14 amino acids. Germline trimming cut 10 bases from V and 6 bases from J; bases unmatched to any gene: 10.

The chain combines TRBV9 with TRBJ1-6; D perhaps matches TRBD1 (5 bases). The CDR3 consists of 12 residues. V lost 4 bases to trimming and J lost 9 bases, with 8 bases between them. The V gene's germline CDR1 is SGDLS and CDR2 YYNGEE. The CDR3 reads CASSYQGSPLHF. In DNA, the CDR3 is TGTGCCAGCAGCTACCAGGGTTCACCCCTCCACTTT.

This clone was found once. The chain couples TRBV2 to TRBJ1-2; D unclear. The V gene lost 1 base and the J gene lost 0 bases, with 9 bases spanning the gap. CDR1 and CDR2 (germline): SNHLY, FYNNEI. The CDR3 sequence is 15 residues long. CDR3 amino acids: CASSEGGSPNYGYTF. The CDR3, as DNA: TGTGCCAGCAGTGAAGGAGGCTCCCCTAACTATGGCTACACCTTC. The full variable domain, in which reference TRBV2 and TRBJ1-2 provide the parts outside the CDR3, is EPEVTQTPSHQVTQMGQEVILRCVPISNHLYFYWYRQILGQKVEFLVSFYNNEISEKSEIFDDQFSVERPDGSNFTLKIRSTKLEDSAMYFCASSEGGSPNYGYTFGSGTRLTVV.

The chain has TRBV28 and TRBJ1-5; possibly TRBD1 for D (5 bases). The CDR3 is 14 amino acids. Looked up from germline, CDR1 is MDHEN and CDR2 is SYDVKM. Trimming pared 3 bases from V and 9 bases from J, leaving 15 bases between. The CDR3 region is CASSFKGIQGPQHF. The CDR3 DNA follows: TGTGCCAGCAGTTTTAAGGGGATCCAAGGGCCCCAGCATTTT.

CDR3 sequence reads: CASSITGGGRETQYF. In nucleotides, the CDR3 is TGTGCCAGTAGTATCACGGGGGGGGGCCGAGAGACCCAGTACTTC. The rearrangement links TRBV19 to TRBJ2-5; 8 positions agree with TRBD2. Germline V CDR1 and CDR2: LNHDA, SQIVND (reference sequence). V lost 3 bases to trimming and J lost 4 bases; unmatched junction nucleotides: 7. The CDR3 covers 15 residues.

The V call is TRBV7-3, the J call TRBJ2-1; D remains ambiguous. Germline assignment: CDR1 SGHTA and CDR2 FQGTGA. V was trimmed by 5 bases and J by 10 bases, leaving 12 bases between them. CDR3 length: 12 amino acids. CDR3 sequence reads: CASSPSHGEQFF. The DNA for the CDR3 is TGTGCCAGCAGCCCAAGTCATGGCGAGCAGTTCTTC.

The chain combines TRBV29-1 with TRBJ1-2; D is possibly TRBD1 (5 bases). Germline V gene data show CDR1 as SQVTM and CDR2 as ANQGSEA. The CDR3 spans 12 residues. Trimming shortened V by 6 bases and J by 4 bases, and 12 bases separated the two germline ends. CDR3 nucleotide sequence: TGCAGCGTGGGTGACAGTCTCTATGGCTACACCTTC. Residues: CSVGDSLYGYTF.

This clone was recorded once. The chain has TRBV18 and TRBJ1-5; 8 bases fit TRBD1. The germline gives CDR1 KGHSH, CDR2 LQKENI. This CDR3 is built from 15 residues. V was clipped by 3 bases and J by 5 bases; unmatched bases: 6. DNA of the CDR3: TGTGCCAGCTCACCTCGGACAGGGAAGGATCAGCCCCAGCATTTT. It is translated as CASSPRTGKDQPQHF.

V and J are TRBV12-5 and TRBJ1-3; 7 bases fit TRBD1. V trimming: 4 bases; J trimming: 0 bases; junction bases outside the gene matches: 12. The CDR3 loop spans 18 amino acids. CDR1 is LGHNT, CDR2 FRNRAP, per germline. This CDR3 is CASGSRSGQVGSGNTIYF. CDR3 sequence (DNA): TGTGCTAGTGGTTCCCGCTCCGGACAGGTCGGCTCTGGAAACACCATATATTTT.

J is TRBJ2-1 and V is TRBV5-1; 9 bases map to TRBD2. Looked up from germline, CDR1 is SGHRS and CDR2 is YFSETQ. This CDR3 comprises 15 residues. The trim removed 3 bases at V and 3 bases at J, leaving 4 bases unmatched. The CDR3 bases are TGCGCCAGCAGCTCGGGACTAGCCGACTACAATGAGCAGTTCTTC. Protein sequence: CASSSGLADYNEQFF.

This chain uses TRBV5-6 with TRBJ2-1; 14 bases line up with TRBD2. The CDR3 runs 16 residues. The V gene end was trimmed by 2 bases and the J gene end by 9 bases; junction bases not matched to a gene: 7. CDR1 is SGHDT, CDR2 YYEEEE, per germline. The CDR3 region has the DNA TGTGCCAGCAGCTTAAGGGGACTAGCGGGAGTGGGTGAGCAGTTCTTC. It translates to CASSLRGLAGVGEQFF.

This chain joins TRBV28 and TRBJ1-1; 8 nucleotides match TRBD1. Germline CDR1 is MDHEN and CDR2 is SYDVKM. The CDR3 consists of 16 residues. V shed 10 bases, J shed 2 bases, and the junction held 15 bases outside the gene matches. Here the CDR3 reads CATEVDRALVNTEAFF. CDR3 bases: TGTGCCACCGAGGTGGACAGGGCATTAGTAAACACTGAAGCTTTCTTT.

This clone occurred a few times. The chain links TRBV6-6 to TRBJ1-1, with 7 bases identical to TRBD1. V trimming: 0 bases; J trimming: 5 bases; junction bases outside the gene matches: 6. Germline assignment: CDR1 MNHNY and CDR2 SVGAGI (reference sequence). This CDR3 has 15 residues. CDR3 sequence reads: CASSYSQGVGTEAFF. The CDR3 nucleotides are TGTGCCAGCAGTTACTCGCAGGGGGTGGGGACTGAAGCTTTCTTT.

The gene calls are TRBV7-9 and TRBJ2-3; 9 positions agree with TRBD2. V gave up 2 bases and J gave up 2 bases; unmatched junction bases: 5. This CDR3 spans 16 amino acids. CDR1 and CDR2 from the germline V gene are SEHNR and FQNEAQ (reference sequence). CDR3 in DNA: TGTGCCAGCAGCTTACACCTAGCGGGATTCACAGATACGCAGTATTTT. Translating it yields CASSLHLAGFTDTQYF.

Only one count was recorded for this clone. V gene TRBV7-9 combines with J gene TRBJ1-2, with no clear D. The V end was cut by 0 bases, the J end by 4 bases, with 21 bases between. CDR3 size: 18 residues. CDR1 and CDR2 (germline): SEHNR, FQNEAQ (reference sequence). The CDR3 loop reads CASSLAPERSLRGYGYTF. In nucleotides, the CDR3 is TGTGCCAGCAGCTTAGCCCCCGAGAGGTCCTTACGTGGCTATGGCTACACCTTC.

The V and J genes are TRBV4-1 and TRBJ1-2, with a possible D match to TRBD1 (6 bases). Germline values: CDR1 MGHRA, CDR2 YSYEKL. Trimming removed 4 bases from V and 8 bases from J, with 11 bases in between. The CDR3 spans 12 residues. The CDR3 is CASSPGQYGYTF. In nucleotides, the CDR3 is TGCGCCAGCAGCCCCGGACAGTACGGCTACACCTTC.